A selection of T cell receptor beta chains follows, all from one sample in a study of metastatic and nonmetastatic thyroid tumors. MiXCR was used by TCRdb to re-call the PCR reads. This sample has 15,000 to 20,000 clones, with roughly a quarter found just once. The specimen was tumor tissue. Source of these receptors: a female donor with papillary thyroid cancer or a benign thyroid nodule (not recorded which). Some clones in this sample may be carry-over from other donors' samples. CDR3s include the opening cysteine and the closing phenylalanine or tryptophan. D genes are given only for firm matches. Part of the rows lack a size; the others show once, few, many or a class for expanded clones.

>TRBV5-1|NA|NA|TRBJ2-7
CASGLGAGDYEQYF
TGCGCCAGCGGCTTGGGAGCTGGGGATTACGAGCAGTACTTC
>TRBV20-1|many|NA|TRBJ2-5
CSARLLGETQYF
TGCAGTGCTAGATTGTTAGGGGAGACCCAGTACTTC
>TRBV20-1|NA|NA|TRBJ2-2
CSAHQTGTGELFF
TGCAGTGCTCATCAAACAGGGACCGGGGAGCTGTTTTTT
>TRBV28|many|NA|TRBJ1-5
CASSFSASSNQPQHF
TGTGCCAGCAGTTTTAGTGCAAGTAGTAATCAGCCCCAGCATTTT
>TRBV7-9|NA|NA|TRBJ1-6
CASSVTANSPLHF
TGTGCCAGCAGCGTGACTGCGAATTCACCCCTCCACTTT
>TRBV11-1|NA|TRBD2|TRBJ2-2
CASSQGLAGNTGELFF
TGTGCCAGCAGCCAGGGACTAGCGGGGAACACCGGGGAGCTGTTTTTT
>TRBV11-2|NA|TRBD1|TRBJ2-1
CASSLSGQGSNEQFF
TGTGCCAGCAGCTTATCAGGACAGGGTTCTAATGAGCAGTTCTTC
>TRBV29-1|many|TRBD1|TRBJ2-1
CSVNYWDRVDNEQFF
TGCAGCGTTAACTACTGGGACAGGGTTGACAATGAGCAGTTCTTC
>TRBV19|NA|TRBD1|TRBJ2-1
CASSLQGSYNDQFF
TGTGCCAGTAGTCTACAGGGGTCCTACAATGATCAGTTCTTC
>TRBV3-1|NA|NA|TRBJ1-1
CASSQEGGGRKAFF
TGTGCCAGCAGCCAAGAGGGAGGGGGGAGGAAAGCTTTCTTT
>TRBV27|NA|TRBD1|TRBJ1-2
CASSLGGGLVRGGYTF
TGTGCCAGCAGTTTAGGAGGGGGCTTAGTACGCGGTGGCTACACCTTC
>TRBV6-2/TRBV6-3|NA|TRBD1|TRBJ1-2
CASSRRGLYGYTF
TGTGCCAGCAGTCGCAGGGGGCTCTATGGCTACACCTTC
>TRBV14|many|NA|TRBJ1-1
CASSQGGFSTEAFF
TGTGCCAGCAGCCAAGGGGGATTCTCCACTGAAGCTTTCTTT
>TRBV6-1|NA|NA|TRBJ1-1
CAISPTSRGAAQAFF
TGTGCCATCAGCCCCACCTCGCGTGGGGCTGCCCAAGCTTTCTTT
>TRBV28|many|NA|TRBJ2-1
CASTAVGSSYNEQFF
TGTGCCAGCACCGCCGTCGGGAGCTCCTACAATGAGCAGTTCTTC
>TRBV3-1|medium-sized|TRBD2|TRBJ2-7
CASSLLLAGGPNEQYF
TGTGCCAGCAGCCTCCTTCTAGCGGGAGGGCCCAACGAGCAGTACTTC
>TRBV30|medium-sized|TRBD1|TRBJ1-2
CAWGPMGQVSYYGYTF
TGTGCCTGGGGCCCCATGGGACAGGTATCGTACTATGGCTACACCTTC
>TRBV19|medium-sized|TRBD1|TRBJ1-5
CASSVGQSYQPQHF
TGTGCCAGTAGTGTGGGACAGAGCTATCAGCCCCAGCATTTT
>TRBV10-3|NA|NA|TRBJ2-7
CATRGGGYSYEQYF
TGTGCCACCCGAGGGGGTGGCTACTCCTACGAGCAGTACTTC
>TRBV12-3/TRBV12-4|many|NA|TRBJ2-1
CASSFRGPGENEQFF
TGTGCCAGCAGTTTCAGGGGCCCGGGAGAGAATGAGCAGTTCTTC
>TRBV30|many|NA|TRBJ1-1
CAWGWGNTEAFF
TGTGCCTGGGGCTGGGGGAACACTGAAGCTTTCTTT
>TRBV7-9|NA|TRBD2|TRBJ2-7
CASSGLAANYEQYF
TGTGCCAGCAGCGGTCTAGCGGCCAACTACGAGCAGTACTTC
>TRBV9|NA|NA|TRBJ2-2
CASSVVGSGELFF
TGTGCCAGCAGCGTCGTGGGGTCAGGGGAGCTGTTTTTT
>TRBV3-1|once|NA|TRBJ2-3
CASSPQTSGSTDTQYF
TGTGCCAGCAGCCCCCAAACTAGTGGTAGCACAGATACGCAGTATTTT
>TRBV28|medium-sized|TRBD1|TRBJ2-7
CASSPTGGGFSYEQYF
TGTGCCAGCAGTCCCACAGGGGGCGGATTCTCCTACGAGCAGTACTTC
>TRBV7-9|many|NA|TRBJ2-7
CASSLARAHEQYF
TGTGCCAGCAGCTTAGCCAGGGCCCACGAGCAGTACTTC
>TRBV7-3|many|NA|TRBJ1-1
CASSLQPNTEAFF
TGTGCCAGCAGCTTACAACCGAACACTGAAGCTTTCTTT
>TRBV27|NA|TRBD2|TRBJ2-3
CASTGTISDAQYF
TGTGCCAGCACCGGGACTATCAGTGATGCGCAGTATTTT
>TRBV20-1|many|TRBD2|TRBJ2-5
CSASTGTSAETQYF
TGCAGTGCTAGCACCGGGACTAGTGCGGAGACCCAGTACTTC
>TRBV9|many|TRBD1|TRBJ1-3
CASSVRTGQWDTIYF
TGTGCCAGCAGCGTCCGGACAGGCCAGTGGGACACCATATATTTT
>TRBV30|NA|NA|TRBJ2-2
CAWSLPPNTGELFF
TGTGCCTGGAGTCTACCTCCGAACACCGGGGAGCTGTTTTTT
>TRBV7-2|NA|NA|TRBJ2-1
CASSLAGPFEEQFF
TGTGCCAGCAGCTTAGCGGGGCCGTTCGAGGAGCAGTTCTTC
>TRBV30|few|NA|TRBJ2-2
CAWSSGDYTGELFF
TGTGCCTGGAGTTCGGGGGACTACACCGGGGAGCTGTTTTTT
>TRBV6-2/TRBV6-3|NA|NA|TRBJ1-5
CASRSGFCGNQPQHF
TGTGCCAGCAGATCGGGGTTTTGCGGCAATCAGCCCCAGCATTTT
>TRBV6-1|NA|TRBD1|TRBJ1-4
CASSRDRGRGGEKLFF
TGTGCCAGCAGCCGGGACAGGGGGCGGGGGGGTGAAAAACTGTTTTTT
>TRBV12-3/TRBV12-4|few|NA|TRBJ2-1
CASSLEWGAKDEQFF
TGTGCCAGCAGTTTGGAGTGGGGGGCGAAGGATGAGCAGTTCTTC
>TRBV5-6|many|NA|TRBJ2-3
CASSLRLLSHTDTQYF
TGTGCCAGCAGCTTAAGACTCCTCTCTCACACAGATACGCAGTATTTT